The following is a TCR beta chain sequence with its context. The sample comes from a study of blood T cell repertoires in COVID-19. The wider study: Some COVID-19 samples were acute and others convalescent; all came from the United States, Italy and Spain. From T cells, B-cell-depleted T cells, or PBMCs came the material, which was cDNA or gDNA.

As handled by the study authors: Estimation of nucleated cell counts was performed using reference gene primer amplification. Only in-frame clones appear in the TCRdb table, and some are missing; sequencing was by immunoSEQ multiplex PCR. V and J calls and clone size are as listed in that table; D and trimming were resolved from the DNA. The table has 140,000 to 150,000 clones, 88% seen once. The CDR3 covers 14 residues. The V and J ends lost 5 bases and 0 bases respectively, with 8 bases between them. Germline V gene data show CDR1 as LNHDA and CDR2 as SQIVND (reference sequence). The sample taken for sequencing was peripheral blood. This clonotype originated in a human donor in a cohort sampled during active COVID-19. The chain joins TRBV19 to TRBJ2-4; D is unclear. The CDR3 region has the DNA TGTGCCAGTAGTGACGGGTCAGCCAAAAACATTCAGTACTTC. This gives the protein CASSDGSAKNIQYF. The full variable domain, with the rest looked up from reference TRBV19 and TRBJ2-4, is DGGITQSPKYLFRKEGQNVTLSCEQNLNHDAMYWYRQDPGQGLRLIYYSQIVNDFQKGDIAEGYSVSREKKESFPLTVTSAQKNPTAFYLCASSDGSAKNIQYFGAGTRLSVL.